The 23 T cell receptor beta chains listed next were all sequenced from one sample in a study of CD4 T cells in relation to SARS-CoV-2 and coronaviruses. Generated by immunoSEQ multiplex PCR, the TCRdb table keeps only in-frame clones and is missing some. The table has about 21,000 clones, just under 80% seen once. CD4+ T cells from unexposed donors were obtained before the COVID-19 pandemic (2011-2018). CD4+ T cells were isolated from the cells after around 11 days of culture. These receptors are not linked to any known antigen. What was sequenced was CD4+ T cells from PBMCs, cultured in vitro. The receptor source for this set is a human donor in good health.

The chain combines TRBV4-1 with TRBJ1-2, with D possibly TRBD1 on 6 matching bases. This CDR3 has 15 residues. The V and J ends lost 3 bases and 4 bases respectively, with 15 bases between them. In germline, CDR1 is MGHRA, CDR2 YSYEKL. In nucleotides, the CDR3 is TGCGCCAGCAGCCAGAGGAGGGAGGGGGGCTATGGCTACACCTTC. Its protein is CASSQRREGGYGYTF.

The chain employs TRBV19 and TRBJ2-2; D is undetermined. The length of the CDR3 is 14 residues. The V end was cut by 6 bases, the J end by 3 bases, with 11 bases between. Germline loops: CDR1 LNHDA, CDR2 SQIVND (reference sequence). CDR3 region: CASSWRGYTGELFF. CDR3 DNA: TGTGCCAGTAGCTGGCGTGGGTACACCGGGGAGCTGTTTTTT.

The chain is built from TRBV11-2 and TRBJ1-3, with D perhaps TRBD1 (5 bases). Per the germline V gene, CDR1 is SGHAT and CDR2 is FQNNGV. The V end lost 6 bases, the J end lost 3 bases, and 12 bases lay between the germline ends. The CDR3 consists of 14 residues. CDR3: CASSLDRIGNTIYF. The CDR3 region has the DNA TGTGCCAGCAGTCTAGACAGAATTGGAAACACCATATATTTT.

This clone has just one count. This chain links TRBV18 with TRBJ1-2; 7 bases are a match to TRBD1. Germline CDR1 is KGHSH and CDR2 is LQKENI. V trimming: 5 bases; J trimming: 4 bases; junction bases outside the gene matches: 19. The CDR3 runs to 18 residues. CDR3 residues: CASSDRAGTVSQSYGYTF. For the CDR3, the DNA is TGTGCCAGCTCAGATCGAGCTGGGACAGTCTCGCAGAGCTATGGCTACACCTTC. The full variable domain, completed using reference TRBV18 and TRBJ1-2, is NAGVMQNPRHLVRRRGQEARLRCSPMKGHSHVYWYRQLPEEGLKFMVYLQKENIIDESGMPKERFSAEFPKEGPSILRIQQVVRGDSAAYFCASSDRAGTVSQSYGYTFGSGTRLTVV.

V and J are TRBV7-8 and TRBJ2-7; TRBD1 matches at 9 bases. Germline V gives CDR1 SGHVS, CDR2 FQNEAQ. The CDR3 covers 15 residues. V dropped 5 bases and J dropped 2; count of bases not matched to a gene: 7. CDR3 loop: CASSSRDRETYEQYF. DNA for the CDR3: TGTGCCAGCAGCAGCCGGGACAGGGAAACCTACGAGCAGTACTTC.

The chain has TRBV9 and TRBJ2-7; maybe TRBD1 (5 bases). Trimming cost V 0 bases and J 2 bases, with 12 bases left between them. Looked up from germline, CDR1 is SGDLS and CDR2 is YYNGEE. The CDR3 covers 15 residues. The CDR3 bases are TGTGCCAGCAGCGTAGGGCAGGGTGACACCTACGAGCAGTACTTC. This encodes CASSVGQGDTYEQYF.

The CDR3 sequence is CASSRGTGDTQYF. The DNA of the CDR3 is TGTGCCAGTAGTAGGGGGACAGGTGATACGCAGTATTTT. The rearrangement uses TRBV19 and TRBJ2-3, with 8 positions matching TRBD1. The CDR3 is 13 residues long. CDR1 and CDR2 (germline): LNHDA, SQIVND (reference sequence). V lost 4 bases to trimming and J lost 6 bases; unmatched junction nucleotides: 3.

The rearrangement uses TRBV5-4 and TRBJ2-1; TRBD1 aligns across 8 bases. Germline CDR1 and CDR2: SGHNT and YYREEE (reference sequence). This CDR3 is 17 amino acids long. Unmatched junction bases numbered 6, after V lost 1 base and J lost 0 bases. The CDR3 here is CASSLTQGASSYNEQFF. The CDR3 bases are TGTGCCAGCAGCTTGACGCAGGGGGCGAGCTCCTACAATGAGCAGTTCTTC.

This clone was seen just once. This chain joins TRBV6-4 and TRBJ1-1, with D maybe TRBD1 (5 bases). Deletions cut 6 bases from V and 1 base from J, with 24 bases between. The CDR3 sequence is 18 residues long. The germline V gene has CDR1 MRHNA and CDR2 SNTAGT. In DNA, the CDR3 is TGTGCCAGCAGCCAAGAGGGGAGCCGGGGCGCCTGGAACACTGAAGCTTTCTTT. Its translation is CASSQEGSRGAWNTEAFF.

The chain employs TRBV5-6 and TRBJ2-2; D is possibly TRBD2 (6 bases). Trimming removed 4 bases at V and 2 bases at J, with 12 bases between. From germline, CDR1 is SGHDT and CDR2 YYEEEE. This CDR3 spans 15 amino acids. The CDR3 region is CASSTPGLNTGELFF. CDR3 bases: TGTGCCAGCAGCACGCCGGGACTCAACACCGGGGAGCTGTTTTTT.

The J gene is TRBJ1-5, the V gene TRBV9; 8 bases agree with TRBD1. V lost 7 bases to trimming and J lost 6 bases; unmatched junction nucleotides: 6. Germline V gene lookup returns CDR1 SGDLS and CDR2 YYNGEE. This CDR3 has 13 amino acids. The CDR3 DNA is TGTGCCAGCCAACAGGGGGATGGTCAGCCCCAGCATTTT. Translated: CASQQGDGQPQHF.

V is TRBV11-2 and J is TRBJ2-3, with a weak D call TRBD2 (6 bases). Trimming cost V 2 bases and J 6 bases, with 9 bases left between them. CDR1 is SGHAT and CDR2 is FQNNGV in the germline V gene. This CDR3 comprises 13 residues. CDR3 in amino acids: CASSLSRGDTQYF. The CDR3 DNA sequence: TGTGCCAGCAGCTTATCCCGGGGGGATACGCAGTATTTT.

J is TRBJ2-7 and V is TRBV3-1 (or the pseudogene TRBV3-2), with TRBD2 matching over 8 bases. V lost 1 base to trimming and J lost 6 bases; unmatched junction nucleotides: 11. The CDR3 consists of 16 residues. In germline, CDR1 is LGHDT, CDR2 YNNKEL (reference sequence). In nucleotides, the CDR3 is TGTGCCAGCAGCCAAGTCCTGGGACTAGGCTCTGGCGAGCAGTACTTC. Its translation is CASSQVLGLGSGEQYF.

The rearrangement joins TRBV24-1 to TRBJ2-5; 8 bases match TRBD1. The CDR3 spans 16 residues. CDR1 and CDR2 (germline): KGHDR, SFDVKD. After removal of 3 bases from V and 3 bases from J, the junction contained 8 bases not matched to a gene. For the CDR3, the DNA is TGTGCCACCAGTGATCCCCCGGGACAGGAAAAAGAGACCCAGTACTTC. This encodes CATSDPPGQEKETQYF.

This clone came up a few times. The chain employs TRBV5-1 and TRBJ1-3; TRBD1 agrees at 8 bases. This CDR3 has 19 residues. Losses at the gene ends were 1 base for V and 0 bases for J; bases not matched to a gene: 12. Germline CDR1 is SGHRS and CDR2 is YFSETQ. The CDR3 nucleotides are TGCGCCAGCAGCTTGCTCGGACAGGGAAGTGCTGGCTCTGGAAACACCATATATTTT. Amino acids: CASSLLGQGSAGSGNTIYF.

This clone showed up just once. This chain joins TRBV15 and TRBJ1-6; perhaps TRBD1 as D (5 bases). From germline, CDR1 is LNHNV and CDR2 YYDKDF (reference sequence). V was trimmed by 8 bases and J by 7 bases, leaving 15 bases between them. The CDR3 covers 14 residues. In DNA, the CDR3 is TGTGCCACCTCCCCCAGGGCGGGAAATTCACCCCTCCACTTT. It is translated as CATSPRAGNSPLHF. The entire variable domain, with the rest obtained from reference TRBV15 and TRBJ1-6, is as follows: DAMVIQNPRYQVTQFGKPVTLSCSQTLNHNVMYWYQQKSSQAPKLLFHYYDKDFNNEADTPDNFQSRRPNTSFCFLDIRSPGLGDTAMYLCATSPRAGNSPLHFGNGTRLTVT.

The chain links TRBV7-9 to TRBJ2-7; D may be TRBD2 (7 bases). Per the germline V gene, CDR1 is SEHNR and CDR2 is FQNEAQ (reference sequence). The CDR3 extends over 18 amino acids. Trimming removed 4 bases from V and 3 bases from J, with 25 bases in between. The CDR3 region is CASSYLRGPGTTNYEQYF. In nucleotides, the CDR3 is TGTGCCAGCAGCTACCTCAGGGGTCCCGGGACTACCAACTACGAGCAGTACTTC.

The table lists this clone with a few counts. V usage is TRBV10-1 and J usage is TRBJ2-3; a weak D match, TRBD1 (6 bases). CDR3 length: 16 amino acids. Germline CDR1 WNHNN, CDR2 SYGVQD (reference sequence). Trimming cost V 4 bases and J 2 bases, with 16 bases left between them. CDR3 in amino acids: CASSGTQGFFTDTQYF. The CDR3 nucleotides read TGCGCCAGCAGTGGTACCCAGGGGTTCTTCACAGATACGCAGTATTTT.

This chain links TRBV5-1 with TRBJ2-5; 11 bases fit TRBD1. Germline V gene lookup returns CDR1 SGHRS and CDR2 YFSETQ. CDR3 length: 19 amino acids. V shed 0 bases and J 5 bases; nucleotides not matched to a gene: 15. CDR3 coding DNA: TGCGCCAGCAGCTTGGGTGCTCGGACAGGGGGCGCTGGTTCCGAGACCCAGTACTTC. Its translation: CASSLGARTGGAGSETQYF.

The chain couples TRBV15 to TRBJ2-3, with TRBD2 identical over 7 bases. This CDR3 spans 16 amino acids. The ends lost 1 base at V and 0 bases at J; junction bases unmatched: 4. Germline CDR1 LNHNV, CDR2 YYDKDF (reference sequence). The chain's CDR3 is CATSRAAGVSTDTQYF. As DNA, the CDR3 is TGTGCCACCAGCAGAGCCGCGGGGGTGAGCACAGATACGCAGTATTTT.

V and J are TRBV5-1 and TRBJ2-7, with D possibly TRBD1 on 6 matching bases. The CDR3 runs 14 residues. Germline V lookup: CDR1 SGHRS, CDR2 YFSETQ. Trimming removed 0 bases from V and 3 bases from J, with 10 bases in between. CDR3: CASSLETGRYEQYF. DNA for the CDR3: TGCGCCAGCAGCTTGGAGACAGGCCGCTACGAGCAGTACTTC.

The chain links TRBV12-3 or TRBV12-4 to TRBJ2-7, with 8 bases lining up with TRBD2. CDR3 length: 13 residues. The junction had 10 bases not matched to a gene; V was cut back by 11 bases and J by 4 bases. CDR3 residues: CASARAGAYEQYF. The CDR3 region has the DNA TGTGCCTCAGCCCGAGCGGGAGCTTACGAGCAGTACTTC.

This chain joins TRBV3-1 (or the pseudogene TRBV3-2) and TRBJ2-6, with no clear D. The CDR3 is made up of 14 amino acids. The germline V gene encodes CDR1 LGHDT and CDR2 YNNKEL (reference sequence). V was cut by 4 bases and J by 0 bases, with 4 bases left in between. The DNA of the CDR3 is TGTGCCAGCAGCCGAAACTCTGGGGCCAACGTCCTGACTTTC. Amino acid sequence: CASSRNSGANVLTF.